Below, 6 T cell receptor beta chains from the same sample are listed, as sequenced in a study of spatial heterogeneity in lung cancer. TCRdb passed the 5' RACE reads through MiXCR, listing each CDR3 protein once. Of about 22,000 distinct CDR3 sequences listed, 8% to 10% are singletons. The antigens of these receptors remain unknown. Study-wide points: Counts of expanded alpha and beta TCRs within tumors tracked the tumor nonsynonymous mutation count.

Time point specified: sample taken at primary tumor resection. This specimen consisted of lung tumor tissue, obtained at surgery. The receptor source for this set is a male donor with early-stage non-small cell lung cancer.

This clonotype has a count of ten or more. This sequence joins TRBV9 and TRBJ2-5; 8 bases are a match to TRBD1. Germline CDR1 and CDR2: SGDLS and YYNGEE. J lost 5 bases, V lost 0 bases, and 9 bases had no gene match. The CDR3 spans 16 residues. DNA for the CDR3: TGTGCCAGCAGCGTAGCTGGCAGGGGGCAGGGGGAGACCCAGTACTTC. Translation gives CASSVAGRGQGETQYF.

This clonotype was counted ten times or more. The chain carries TRBV4-3 and TRBJ2-1, with D unresolved. Between the trimmed V and J ends, which lost 4 bases and 4 bases, there was a span of 14 bases. The CDR3 covers 15 residues. Germline CDR1 LGHNA, CDR2 YSLEER. In nucleotides, the CDR3 is TGCGCCAGCAGCCCAGAATCACTTCCTTACAATGAGCAGTTCTTC. This encodes CASSPESLPYNEQFF.

This clonotype occurred many times. The V call is TRBV21-1, the J call TRBJ2-3; the table calls TRBD2, which could not be checked here. TRBV21-1 is labeled a pseudogene. The CDR3 totals 18 residues. This chain's CDR3 is CASSKGIREGLTTDTQYF. CDR3 coding DNA: TGTGCCAGCAGCAAAGGAATACGGGAGGGACTAACCACAGATACGCAGTATTTT.

This clonotype was seen at least ten times. This chain connects TRBV6-1 to TRBJ2-3; 7 positions agree with TRBD2. The ends lost 4 bases at V and 6 bases at J; junction bases unmatched: 19. The CDR3 totals 18 residues. Germline V CDR1 and CDR2: MNHNS, SASEGT. Written as DNA, the CDR3 is TGTGCCAGCAGTGGAGATCGCCTAAGGGCGGGAGCGATGGATACGCAGTATTTT. This codes for CASSGDRLRAGAMDTQYF.

The V and J genes are TRBV18 and TRBJ2-5; 9 bases map to TRBD2. V gave up 3 bases and J gave up 2 bases; unmatched junction bases: 7. The CDR3 has 16 residues. From germline, CDR1 is KGHSH and CDR2 LQKENI. The CDR3 loop reads CASSPSGREHQETQYF. In DNA form, the CDR3 reads TGTGCCAGCTCACCTAGCGGGAGAGAGCATCAAGAGACCCAGTACTTC.

This clonotype was counted at least ten times. The chain joins TRBV20-1 to TRBJ1-3; D not certain. V was shortened by 2 bases and J by 4 bases, with 15 bases between the two germline ends. The V gene's germline CDR1 is DFQATT and CDR2 SNEGSKA (reference sequence). The CDR3 totals 15 residues. The CDR3 DNA is TGCAGTGCTAGACCAACCGGAAACTGGGGAAACACCATATATTTT. Its translation: CSARPTGNWGNTIYF.